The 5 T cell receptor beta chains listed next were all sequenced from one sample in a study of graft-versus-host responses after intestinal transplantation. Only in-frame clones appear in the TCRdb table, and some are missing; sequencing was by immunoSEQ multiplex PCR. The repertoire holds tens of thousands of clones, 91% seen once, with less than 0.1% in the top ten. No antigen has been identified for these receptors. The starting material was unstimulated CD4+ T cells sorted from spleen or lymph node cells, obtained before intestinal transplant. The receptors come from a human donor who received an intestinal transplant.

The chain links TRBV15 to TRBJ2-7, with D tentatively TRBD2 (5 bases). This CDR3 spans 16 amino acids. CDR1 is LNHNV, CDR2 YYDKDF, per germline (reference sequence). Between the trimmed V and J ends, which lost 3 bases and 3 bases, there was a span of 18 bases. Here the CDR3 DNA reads TGTGCCACCAGCAGGTTCGGATCGGGGAACAACTACGAGCAGTACTTC. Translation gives CATSRFGSGNNYEQYF.

The chain's CDR3 is CASSLLGAGETQYF. The CDR3 bases are TGTGCCAGCAGCTTATTGGGGGCCGGGGAGACCCAGTACTTC. The chain uses TRBV7-9 and TRBJ2-5; TRBD1 is a possible D gene (6 bases). There are 14 residues in the CDR3. V lost 2 bases to trimming and J lost 5 bases, with 12 bases between them. Germline values: CDR1 SEHNR, CDR2 FQNEAQ (reference sequence).

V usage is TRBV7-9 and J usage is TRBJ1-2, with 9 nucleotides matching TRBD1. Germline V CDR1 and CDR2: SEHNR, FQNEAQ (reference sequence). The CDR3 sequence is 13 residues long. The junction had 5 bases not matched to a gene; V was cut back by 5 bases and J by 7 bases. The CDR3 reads CASSQQGAGGYTF. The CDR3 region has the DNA TGTGCCAGCAGCCAACAGGGGGCAGGTGGCTACACCTTC.

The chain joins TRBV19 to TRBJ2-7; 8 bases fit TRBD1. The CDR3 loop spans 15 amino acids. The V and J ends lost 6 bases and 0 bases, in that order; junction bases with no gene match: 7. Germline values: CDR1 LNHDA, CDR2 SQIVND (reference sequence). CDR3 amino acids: CASRSQGASSYEQYF. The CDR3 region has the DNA TGTGCCAGTAGATCCCAGGGGGCCAGCTCCTACGAGCAGTACTTC.

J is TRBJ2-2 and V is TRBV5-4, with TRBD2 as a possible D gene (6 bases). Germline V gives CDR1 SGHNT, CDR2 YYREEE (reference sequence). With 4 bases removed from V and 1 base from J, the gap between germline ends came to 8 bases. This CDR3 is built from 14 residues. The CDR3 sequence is CASSPGLNTGELFF. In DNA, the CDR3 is TGTGCCAGCAGCCCGGGACTGAACACCGGGGAGCTGTTTTTT.